This TCR beta chain stems from a study of Graves' ophthalmopathy and Graves' hyperthyroidism. Moderate-to-severe activity, CAS at least 3, NOSPECS at least 4 and duration under 3 months characterized donors with ophthalmopathy. Patients were diagnosed from clinical symptoms, serum thyroxine, TRAb, thyroid ultrasound and orbital computed tomography. General observations from the study: Most expanded clonotypes in thyroid above 0.001 frequency also showed up in blood. With a specificity of around 76% and a sensitivity of approximately 68%, the model predicted ophthalmopathy progression.

A note on this clonotype: The antigen is undetermined.

The CDR3 extends over 13 amino acids. Trimming removed 4 bases from V and 5 bases from J, with 14 bases in between. CDR1 is SQVTM, CDR2 ANQGSEA, per germline. Amplification of the TCR beta CDR3 regions used RNA transcripts (as template). A first-round RT-PCR used HTBI primers, followed by a second-round multiplex PCR. In TCRdb, the multiplex PCR reads were re-called with MiXCR into one record per CDR3 protein. The sample holds some 750,000 distinct CDR3 sequences, 40% seen once. The sequence was collected from an adult man with Graves' ophthalmopathy. Source material: peripheral blood. The V call is TRBV29-1, the J call TRBJ1-1; perhaps TRBD1 as D (5 bases). The CDR3 nucleotides read TGCAGCGTTGTGGCGGGGGGTGAAACTGAAGCTTTCTTT. Translating gives CSVVAGGETEAFF.